This TCR beta chain was sequenced during a study of blood T cell repertoires in COVID-19. For the study at large: Researchers got acute and convalescent COVID-19 samples from the United States, Italy and Spain. PBMCs, B-cell-depleted T cells, or T cells provided the cDNA or gDNA that made up the material.

Generated by immunoSEQ multiplex PCR, the TCRdb table keeps only in-frame clones and is missing some. The data hold around 190,000 clones, with around nine tenths observed a single time. The V gene's germline CDR1 is MNHEY and CDR2 SMNVEV (reference sequence). The CDR3 runs 17 residues. After removal of 5 bases from V and 6 bases from J, the junction contained 14 bases not matched to a gene. The chain couples TRBV27 to TRBJ1-4, with 8 bases lining up with TRBD1. The source of this sequence is a man aged 18 to 30 with active or convalescent COVID-19. Sequenced sample: peripheral blood. The CDR3 DNA reads TGTGCCAGCAGTCTAAGGGGGGGATCAGGGGGCTATGAAAAACTGTTTTTT. This translates into CASSLRGGSGGYEKLFF.